This T cell receptor beta chain was identified during a study of CXCR3-negative and CXCR3-positive naive CD8 T cells. Across the study: The libraries together contributed 120 million to 150 million TRB reads, each supplying about 1.5 +/- 0.3 million.

Libraries were UMI-labeled 5' RACE TRB cDNA. Following a re-call of the 5' RACE reads, TCRdb has one entry per CDR3 protein and lacks DNA. The sample is made up of 6,000 to 8,000 distinct CDR3 sequences, and the top ten hold approximately 1.1% of it. General study findings and limits: Greater hydrophobicity was found in TRB CDR3s of CXCR3-positive naive cells than of CXCR3-negative naive cells. Once cells were cryopreserved, CXCR3 expression went down partly, and most assays used fresh PBMCs.

The sorter processed each CD8+ T cell subset in triplicate at 250,000 to 300,000 cells apiece. This clonotype is classed as medium-sized by frequency. Its antigen is unknown. The sample was naive CXCR3- CD8+ T cells from blood. The subset denotes: CD45RO-CCR7+CD27+CD95- naive CD8+ T cells lacking CXCR3 (TNR3-). The clonotype originates from a human donor in good health. Some clones in this sample may be carry-over from other donors' samples.

The CDR3 sequence is CASSLTEDEQFF. The chain combines TRBV5-5 with TRBJ2-1. CDR1 is SGHKS and CDR2 is YYEKEE in the germline V gene (reference sequence). The CDR3 is 12 residues long.